These 5 T cell receptor beta chains were sequenced from one sample in a study of T cell responses to AZD1222 COVID-19 vaccine. Produced via immunoSEQ multiplex PCR; TCRdb's table is partial and in-frame only. Of over 130,000 clones in the sample, approximately 90% were seen once. The sequencing here drew on peripheral blood, taken 28 days after the second AZD1222 dose. These receptors came from an adult who received the AZD1222 COVID-19 vaccine.

V gene TRBV9 combines with J gene TRBJ1-3, with 9 bases matching TRBD1. Trimming at V came to 3 bases and at J to 4 bases, leaving 8 bases not matched to a gene. The V gene's germline CDR1 is SGDLS and CDR2 YYNGEE. The CDR3 extends over 16 amino acids. This CDR3 is CASSATRTGVGNTIYF. The CDR3, as DNA: TGTGCCAGCAGCGCCACCAGGACAGGGGTCGGAAACACCATATATTTT.

The gene calls are TRBV2 and TRBJ1-5; 7 bases are shared with TRBD1. From germline, CDR1 is SNHLY and CDR2 FYNNEI. The CDR3 has 14 residues. Trimming took 6 bases from V and 4 from J; bases not matched to a gene: 6. The CDR3 reads CASSGLQGNQPQHF. CDR3 DNA: TGTGCCAGCAGCGGTCTACAGGGGAATCAGCCCCAGCATTTT. Full variable domain (rest looked up from reference TRBV2 and TRBJ1-5): EPEVTQTPSHQVTQMGQEVILRCVPISNHLYFYWYRQILGQKVEFLVSFYNNEISEKSEIFDDQFSVERPDGSNFTLKIRSTKLEDSAMYFCASSGLQGNQPQHFGDGTRLSIL.

V and J are TRBV15 and TRBJ1-1; 8 bases agree with TRBD1. V lost 0 bases, J lost 7 bases, and 4 bases stayed unmatched. The CDR3 length is 14 residues. Germline V gene lookup returns CDR1 LNHNV and CDR2 YYDKDF (reference sequence). CDR3 bases: TGTGCCACCAGCAGAGAGCAGGGGGCTTTTGAAGCTTTCTTT. It translates to CATSREQGAFEAFF.

The chain recombines TRBV15 with TRBJ2-2; D may be TRBD1 (8 bases). V was shortened by 8 bases and J by 6 bases, with 16 bases between the two germline ends. Germline CDR1 reads LNHNV; CDR2 reads YYDKDF (reference sequence). The CDR3 length is 14 residues. The CDR3 coding sequence is TGTGCCACCCGGGGGGCAGGGGGCCCCGGGGAGCTGTTTTTT. Protein sequence: CATRGAGGPGELFF.

This rearrangement joins TRBV4-3 to TRBJ2-2, with TRBD2 matching 14 bases. Germline CDR1 and CDR2: LGHNA and YSLEER. The CDR3 has 17 amino acids. J was trimmed by 6 bases and V by 1 base; bases with no gene match: 4. The CDR3 region has the DNA TGCGCCAGCAGCCAAGTTGGGACTAGCGGGGGTTCCGGGGAGCTGTTTTTT. As protein: CASSQVGTSGGSGELFF.